The sequence of this TCR beta chain was determined in a study of blood T cells in healthy people across ages. This clonotype came up many times. Antigen: not known. Study observations and caveats: Unsorted PBMC input precluded a conclusive naive versus antigen-experienced comparison.

Using a J-beta primer mix together with a sample-barcoded 5' primer, a second PCR was run for about 6 to 12 cycles. From the 5' RACE reads, TCRdb called clonotypes with MiXCR, one entry per CDR3 protein. The profile shows hundreds of thousands of distinct CDR3 sequences, 25% to 35% of them singletons. Trimming cost V 5 bases and J 0 bases; bases outside gene matches: 7. The germline V gene has CDR1 SSHAT and CDR2 FNYEAQ (reference sequence). The CDR3 totals 16 residues. The V and J genes are TRBV7-7 and TRBJ1-5; 7 nucleotides align to TRBD1. Input material: blood. The TCR originated in an elderly woman in good health. This CDR3 is CASSPTTGNSNQPQHF. In DNA form, the CDR3 reads TGTGCCAGCAGCCCCACGACAGGGAATAGCAATCAGCCCCAGCATTTT.